Listed below are T cell receptor beta chains from one sample, sequenced in a study of cytomegalovirus exposure and HLA in healthy donors. Assay used: immunoSEQ multiplex PCR; TCRdb lists only in-frame clones, some missing. The sample shows approximately 150,000 clones, about four fifths of them seen only once. The sequenced sample consisted of PBMCs. These TCRs come from a man aged 40-50 years in good health and CMV-seronegative. Both conserved end residues are part of each CDR3. D genes are given only for firm matches. Size values are once, few and many counts, or a class for expanded clones, and some rows have none.

clone_size	j_call	v_call	d_call	cdr3_aa	cdr3_nt
-	TRBJ2-1	TRBV19	TRBD2	CASTSGGALDEQFF	TGTGCCAGCACTAGCGGGGGGGCCCTCGATGAGCAGTTCTTC
-	TRBJ2-1	TRBV6-1	TRBD1	CASSGQGRHEQFF	TGTGCCAGCAGTGGACAGGGCAGGCATGAGCAGTTCTTC
few	TRBJ2-1	TRBV19	-	CASSCATGSSYNEQFF	TGTGCCAGTAGTTGCGCGACAGGCAGCTCCTACAATGAGCAGTTCTTC
-	TRBJ1-5	TRBV18	-	CASSTELGQPQHF	TGTGCCAGCTCAACAGAGCTCGGTCAGCCCCAGCATTTT
-	TRBJ2-5	TRBV5-5	-	CASHKRGFQETQYF	TGTGCCAGCCACAAGAGGGGGTTCCAAGAGACCCAGTACTTC
-	TRBJ2-7	TRBV28	-	CASRVPTGPLEQYF	TGTGCCAGCAGGGTCCCGACAGGACCTCTCGAGCAGTACTTC
-	TRBJ1-1	TRBV10-1	TRBD1	CASKGQGNTEAFF	TGCGCCAGCAAGGGACAGGGGAACACTGAAGCTTTCTTT
-	TRBJ2-7	TRBV6-1	TRBD2	CASSELVAGEYEQYF	TGTGCCAGCAGTGAATTAGTAGCGGGGGAATACGAGCAGTACTTC
-	TRBJ2-6	TRBV5-1	-	CASREVFSGANVLTF	TGCGCCAGCAGGGAGGTCTTCTCTGGGGCCAACGTCCTGACTTTC
-	TRBJ1-1	TRBV19	TRBD1	CASSTGQGTEAFF	TGTGCCAGTAGTACAGGACAGGGGACTGAAGCTTTCTTT
-	TRBJ2-7	TRBV15	-	CATSRDRLSYEQYF	TGTGCCACCAGCAGAGATCGGTTATCCTACGAGCAGTACTTC
-	TRBJ2-4	TRBV10-1	-	CASSAQLAKNIQYF	TGCGCCAGCAGTGCCCAGTTAGCCAAAAACATTCAGTACTTC
-	TRBJ2-3	TRBV28	-	CASSFAGVSTDTQYF	TGTGCCAGCTCCTTCGCAGGGGTGAGCACAGATACGCAGTATTTT
-	TRBJ2-5	TRBV10-3	TRBD1	CAISAIRDRGPQETQYF	TGTGCCATCAGTGCCATTCGGGACAGGGGGCCCCAAGAGACCCAGTACTTC
few	TRBJ2-5	TRBV5-4	-	CASSLVGPQETQYF	TGTGCCAGCAGCTTGGTGGGGCCCCAAGAGACCCAGTACTTC
-	TRBJ2-7	TRBV5-6	-	CASSFGELSAEQYF	TGTGCCAGCAGCTTCGGAGAATTGTCGGCCGAGCAGTACTTC
-	TRBJ2-1	TRBV5-1	TRBD2	CASSLGRLAPKDEQFF	TGCGCCAGCAGCTTGGGGCGACTAGCGCCCAAAGATGAGCAGTTCTTC
-	TRBJ1-1	TRBV2	-	CASSQVAGDTEAFF	TGTGCCAGCAGTCAGGTGGCGGGGGACACTGAAGCTTTCTTT
-	TRBJ1-2	TRBV27	TRBD1	CASSSIRQGSGYTF	TGTGCCAGCAGTTCCATACGACAGGGTTCAGGCTACACCTTC
-	TRBJ1-1	TRBV2	TRBD1	CASRRDRLNTEAFF	TGTGCCAGCAGGCGGGACAGGTTGAACACTGAAGCTTTCTTT
-	TRBJ1-5	TRBV11-2	TRBD1	CASSQGARTNQPQHF	TGTGCCAGCAGTCAGGGGGCGCGGACCAATCAGCCCCAGCATTTT
-	TRBJ1-5	TRBV18	-	CASSARSDFGEYNQPQHF	TGTGCCAGCTCAGCTCGCAGTGACTTTGGTGAGTACAATCAGCCCCAGCATTTT
-	TRBJ2-2	TRBV19	TRBD1	CASSIPQGAAGELFF	TGTGCCAGTAGTATACCTCAGGGGGCCGCCGGGGAGCTGTTTTTT
few	TRBJ2-3	TRBV7-6	TRBD2	CASSLEPGLGTDTQYF	TGTGCCAGCAGCTTAGAACCGGGACTAGGCACAGATACGCAGTATTTT
once	TRBJ1-1	TRBV29-1	-	CSVRHMNTEAFF	TGCAGCGTTAGACACATGAACACTGAAGCTTTCTTT
few	TRBJ1-4	TRBV30	TRBD1	CAWSVIGTGANEKLFF	TGTGCCTGGAGTGTAATAGGGACAGGCGCAAATGAAAAACTGTTTTTT
-	TRBJ2-7	TRBV19	TRBD2	CASSQNGGETYEQYF	TGTGCCAGTAGTCAAAACGGGGGGGAAACCTACGAGCAGTACTTC
-	TRBJ2-2	TRBV11-2	-	CASSLGRHNTGELFF	TGTGCCAGCAGCTTAGGCAGGCATAACACCGGGGAGCTGTTTTTT
-	TRBJ2-3	TRBV7-7	-	CASSLGRSSTDTQYF	TGTGCTAGCAGCTTAGGCAGATCTAGCACAGATACGCAGTATTTT
-	TRBJ2-5	TRBV9	TRBD2	CASSVSWRGGPYQETQYF	TGTGCCAGCAGCGTTTCGTGGCGCGGGGGGCCGTACCAAGAGACCCAGTACTTC
-	TRBJ2-3	TRBV19	-	CASSTRSGGASTDTQYF	TGTGCCAGTAGTACCCGAAGTGGGGGGGCCAGCACAGATACGCAGTATTTT
once	TRBJ1-2	TRBV6-6	-	CASSYEDSGGGYTF	TGTGCCAGCAGTTATGAAGACTCCGGAGGGGGCTACACCTTC
once	TRBJ2-7	TRBV28	-	CASSSIGTGLWEQYF	TGTGCCAGCAGTTCCATAGGTACAGGGCTCTGGGAGCAGTACTTC
-	TRBJ2-2	TRBV5-4	-	CASSLKLNTGELFF	TGTGCCAGCAGCTTGAAACTAAACACCGGGGAGCTGTTTTTT
-	TRBJ1-5	TRBV16	-	CASSQQRGDQPQHF	TGTGCCAGCAGCCAACAACGGGGGGATCAGCCCCAGCATTTT
-	TRBJ2-1	TRBV7-9	-	CASSQEDNEQFF	TGTGCCAGCAGCCAGGAAGACAATGAGCAGTTCTTC
-	TRBJ1-5	TRBV19	-	CASSMGENNQPQHF	TGTGCCAGTAGTATGGGCGAAAACAATCAGCCCCAGCATTTT
-	TRBJ1-2	TRBV11-2	TRBD1	CASSRGTGGYGYTF	TGTGCCAGCAGCAGGGGGACAGGGGGCTATGGCTACACCTTC
-	TRBJ1-4	TRBV4-3	-	CASSTPPEEKLFF	TGCGCCAGCAGTACGCCTCCGGAGGAAAAACTGTTTTTT
-	TRBJ2-5	TRBV25-1	-	CASSESGRKETQYF	TGTGCCAGCAGTGAATCTGGTAGAAAAGAGACCCAGTACTTC